The next 10 T cell receptor beta chains were all read from a single sample in a study of shared clonotypes between healthy human individuals (dated by TCRdb to 2019 to 2021). Libraries were constructed by the immunoSEQ multiplex PCR assay. TCRdb retrieved this table from immuneACCESS and kept in-frame rearrangements only. Not all clones are present; in checked studies, unresolved V genes account for under half, and no reason is known for the remainder. The sample profile shows approximately 840,000 clones; 96% of them were found once. The ten biggest clones cover about 0.25% of the sample. CD8 naive samples consisted of CD45RO-negative cells that were positively selected for CCR7, yielding a CD45RA+CCR7+ population without TemRA cells. Sequenced sample: naive CD8+ T cells sorted from blood. The cell subset or site label, as the study defines it: CD45RA+CCR7+. The receptors stem from a man younger than 45 in good health.

The J gene is TRBJ2-1, the V gene TRBV19, with 15 bases aligning to TRBD2. CDR1 and CDR2 from the germline V gene are LNHDA and SQIVND (reference sequence). With V trimmed by 4 bases and J by 6 bases, 13 bases remained unmatched. The CDR3 runs to 19 residues. Here the CDR3 DNA reads TGTGCCAGTAGTAGCGGACTAGCGGGAGGGCCCCCTATGGGCAATGAGCAGTTCTTC. It is translated as CASSSGLAGGPPMGNEQFF.

The chain employs TRBV2 and TRBJ2-7; D unclear. The length of the CDR3 is 15 residues. Per the germline V gene, CDR1 is SNHLY and CDR2 is FYNNEI. V gave up 2 bases and J gave up 0 bases, with 11 bases separating them. The CDR3 is CASSEWRTSSYEQYF. CDR3 coding DNA: TGTGCCAGCAGTGAATGGCGGACCAGCTCCTACGAGCAGTACTTC.

A few counts support this clone. The same CDR3 arises from other DNA sequences in this sample as well. The rearrangement joins TRBV11-2 to TRBJ2-2; no firm D call. V lost 2 bases and J lost 5, with 0 bases in between. The CDR3 length is 11 residues. In germline, CDR1 is SGHAT, CDR2 FQNNGV. The chain's CDR3 is CASSLTGELFF. The CDR3, as DNA: TGTGCCAGCAGCTTAACCGGGGAGCTGTTTTTT.

The chain couples TRBV29-1 to TRBJ2-1; 7 bases match TRBD2. Trimming cost V 7 bases and J 3 bases; bases outside gene matches: 18. The CDR3 extends over 17 amino acids. The germline gives CDR1 SQVTM, CDR2 ANQGSEA. The DNA of the CDR3 is TGCAGCGCCGACGGTATTGAAAGCGGGATCGACTACAATGAGCAGTTCTTC. Translated: CSADGIESGIDYNEQFF.

This rearrangement joins TRBV27 to TRBJ2-7, with 7 bases lining up with TRBD1. With 2 bases clipped from V and 3 bases from J, the junction kept 4 bases outside the gene matches. The CDR3 totals 14 residues. Per germline, CDR1 MNHEY and CDR2 SMNVEV (reference sequence). As DNA, the CDR3 is TGTGCCAGCAGTTTACAACAGGGGATCTACGAGCAGTACTTC. The encoded protein is CASSLQQGIYEQYF.

The rearrangement joins TRBV5-3 to TRBJ2-7; D could derive from TRBD1 or TRBD2 (5 bases each). TRBV5-3 is an open reading frame, and its role is uncertain. V was cut by 0 bases and J by 0 bases, with 13 bases left in between. This CDR3 is built from 16 residues. The chain's CDR3 is CARSLGGPTSSYEQYF. In DNA form, the CDR3 reads TGTGCCAGAAGCTTGGGGGGCCCAACTAGCTCCTACGAGCAGTACTTC.

This clone was found once. This chain links TRBV7-9 with TRBJ2-1; D gene unclear. CDR1 and CDR2 (germline): SEHNR, FQNEAQ (reference sequence). The CDR3 loop spans 17 amino acids. V lost 5 bases and J 1 base, leaving 18 bases between the germline ends. CDR3 in amino acids: CASSPQASQPSYNEQFF. The CDR3 nucleotides read TGTGCCAGCAGCCCTCAAGCTAGTCAGCCTTCCTACAATGAGCAGTTCTTC.

The chain couples TRBV4-1 to TRBJ1-5, with a tentative D call TRBD1 (5 bases). Germline CDR1 reads MGHRA; CDR2 reads YSYEKL. The CDR3 has 15 residues. V shed 1 base and J shed 3 bases, with 10 bases lying between them. The chain's CDR3 is CASSQVKGSNQPQHF. The DNA of the CDR3 is TGCGCCAGCAGCCAAGTGAAGGGGTCCAATCAGCCCCAGCATTTT.

The V call is TRBV6-5, the J call TRBJ1-1; D call uncertain. Trimming took 2 bases from V and 1 from J, leaving 5 bases between them. Germline V gene data show CDR1 as MNHEY and CDR2 as SVGAGI. This CDR3 is built from 13 residues. CDR3 sequence (DNA): TGTGCCAGCAGTTACGAAGAGAACACTGAAGCTTTCTTT. Its translation: CASSYEENTEAFF.

This chain uses TRBV19 with TRBJ2-5, with D uncertain. V lost 3 bases to trimming and J lost 5 bases, with 7 bases between them. This CDR3 is 12 amino acids long. The germline CDR1 and CDR2 sequences are LNHDA and SQIVND (reference sequence). The CDR3 region has the DNA TGTGCCAGTAGTATCGGAGCGGAGACCCAGTACTTC. Its protein product is CASSIGAETQYF.